This T cell receptor beta chain came from a study of T cell responses to AZD1222 COVID-19 vaccine. Study-level points and caveats: Reports say nearly half of spike-specific TCRs go after unmutated variant regions. Among those given AZD1222, only five or six were seropositive at baseline. Mapped onto spike, vaccine-associated CD4 TCRs spanned it and were dominant at 160-218 and 743-854. Breadth and depth of Spike-specific TCRs rose after two AZD1222 doses.

To note about this clone: Its specificity is unknown.

Only in-frame clones appear in the TCRdb table, and some are missing; sequencing was by immunoSEQ multiplex PCR. This sample carries approximately 120,000 clones, around 90% of them seen once, and the ten largest clones take 4.5% to 7%. Germline lookup yields CDR1 MNHNS and CDR2 SASEGT. Trimming removed 3 bases from V and 0 bases from J, with 6 bases in between. This CDR3 comprises 15 residues. The gene calls are TRBV6-1 and TRBJ2-6; possibly TRBD1 for D (5 bases). This TCR was sampled from an adult who received the AZD1222 COVID-19 vaccine. Source: peripheral blood, taken 28 days after the second AZD1222 dose. CDR3 region: CASSEDTSGANVLTF. The CDR3 nucleotides read TGTGCCAGCAGTGAGGACACCTCTGGGGCCAACGTCCTGACTTTC.